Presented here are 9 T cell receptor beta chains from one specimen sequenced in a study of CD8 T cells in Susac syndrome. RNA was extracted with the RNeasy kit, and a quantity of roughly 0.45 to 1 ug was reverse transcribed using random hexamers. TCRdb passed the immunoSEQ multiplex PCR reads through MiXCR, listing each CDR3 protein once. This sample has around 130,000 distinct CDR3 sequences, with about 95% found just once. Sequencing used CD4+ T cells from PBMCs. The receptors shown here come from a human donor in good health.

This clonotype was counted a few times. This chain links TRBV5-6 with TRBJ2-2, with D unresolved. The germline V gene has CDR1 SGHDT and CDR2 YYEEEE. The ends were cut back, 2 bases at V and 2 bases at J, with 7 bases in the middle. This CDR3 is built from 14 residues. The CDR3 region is CASSFPRNTGELFF. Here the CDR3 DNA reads TGTGCCAGCAGCTTCCCCAGAAACACCGGGGAGCTGTTTTTT. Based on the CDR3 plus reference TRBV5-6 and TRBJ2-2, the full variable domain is DAGVTQSPTHLIKTRGQQVTLRCSPKSGHDTVSWYQQALGQGPQFIFQYYEEEERQRGNFPDRFSGHQFPNYSSELNVNALLLGDSALYLCASSFPRNTGELFFGEGSRLTVL.

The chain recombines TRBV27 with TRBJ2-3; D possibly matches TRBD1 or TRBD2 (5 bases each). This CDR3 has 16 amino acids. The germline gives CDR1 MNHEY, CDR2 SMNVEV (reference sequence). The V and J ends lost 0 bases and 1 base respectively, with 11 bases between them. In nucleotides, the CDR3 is TGTGCCAGCAGTTTATCCTGGGGGATGGGCACAGATACGCAGTATTTT. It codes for CASSLSWGMGTDTQYF.

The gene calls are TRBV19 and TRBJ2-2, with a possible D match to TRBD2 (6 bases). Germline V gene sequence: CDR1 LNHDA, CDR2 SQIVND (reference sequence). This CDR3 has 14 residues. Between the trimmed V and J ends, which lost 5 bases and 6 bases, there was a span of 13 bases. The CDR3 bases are TGTGCCAGTAGTCGGACGGGAGCCTCCGGGGAGCTGTTTTTT. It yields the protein CASSRTGASGELFF.

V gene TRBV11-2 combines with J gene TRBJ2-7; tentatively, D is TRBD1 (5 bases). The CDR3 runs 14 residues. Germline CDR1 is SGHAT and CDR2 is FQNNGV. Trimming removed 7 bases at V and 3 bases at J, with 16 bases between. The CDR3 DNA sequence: TGTGCCAGCACCATAGGGGTAGACGGCTACGAGCAGTACTTC. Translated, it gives CASTIGVDGYEQYF.

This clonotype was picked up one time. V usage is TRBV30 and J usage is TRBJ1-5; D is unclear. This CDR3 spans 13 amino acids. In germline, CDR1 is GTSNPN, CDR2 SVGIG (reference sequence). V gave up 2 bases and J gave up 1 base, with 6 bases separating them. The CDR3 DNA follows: TGTGCCTGGAGTCCGGGGAGCAATCAGCCCCAGCATTTT. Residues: CAWSPGSNQPQHF.

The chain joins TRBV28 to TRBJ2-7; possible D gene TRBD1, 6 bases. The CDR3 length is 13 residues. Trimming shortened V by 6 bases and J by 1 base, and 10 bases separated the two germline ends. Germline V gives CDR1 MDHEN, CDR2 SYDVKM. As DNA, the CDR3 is TGTGCCAGCAGGAACCAGGGGTCCTACGAGCAGTACTTC. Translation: CASRNQGSYEQYF.

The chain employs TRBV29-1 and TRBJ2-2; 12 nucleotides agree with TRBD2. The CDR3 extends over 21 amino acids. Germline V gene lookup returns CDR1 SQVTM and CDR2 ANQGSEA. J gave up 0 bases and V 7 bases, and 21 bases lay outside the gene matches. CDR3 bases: TGCAGCGCCCGAAAGGGGAAAGGACTAGCGGGAAAATTTGCGAACACCGGGGAGCTGTTTTTT. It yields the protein CSARKGKGLAGKFANTGELFF.

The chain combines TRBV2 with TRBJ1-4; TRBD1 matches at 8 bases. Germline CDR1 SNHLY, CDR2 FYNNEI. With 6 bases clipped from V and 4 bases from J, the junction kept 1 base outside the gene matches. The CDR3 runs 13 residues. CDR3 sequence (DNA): TGTGCCAGCAGGGGACAGGTTAATGAAAAACTGTTTTTT. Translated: CASRGQVNEKLFF.

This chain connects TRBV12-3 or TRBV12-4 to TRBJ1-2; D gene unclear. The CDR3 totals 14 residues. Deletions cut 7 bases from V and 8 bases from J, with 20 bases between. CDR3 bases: TGTGCCAGCACTCGCCAATATGCCCCTCGGGGCTACACCTTC. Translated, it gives CASTRQYAPRGYTF.